In this sample, the clone carrying this T cell receptor beta chain turned up many times. Alpha and beta chains were covered, as first-strand cDNA relied on TRAV- and TRBV-specific primers. Amplification, which lasted around 22 PCR cycles, used a constant-region primer and V-primer adapter to amplify TCRs. With in vitro transcription, the isolated mRNA was amplified. TCRdb used MiXCR to reprocess the reads, holding one entry per CDR3 protein. This sample carries around 80,000 distinct CDR3 sequences, around a sixth of them seen once, and the ten largest clones take roughly 1.5%. Time point described: after trial treatment. Specified treatment: LDRT plus nivolumab, ipilimumab, low-dose cyclophosphamide and aspirin (RACIN trial). Each eligible patient had an advanced solid tumor, and these tumors lacked tumor-infiltrating lymphocytes. These data originate in a study of low-dose radiotherapy and immunotherapy resistance in tumors. Study details: Participants in Cohort 1 were administered 0.5 Gy per fraction at 2-week intervals, to a cumulative dose of 6.5 Gy.

Germline V gives CDR1 MDHEN, CDR2 SYDVKM. The V gene end was trimmed by 7 bases and the J gene end by 2 bases; junction bases not matched to a gene: 23. The CDR3 has 20 amino acids. The chain couples TRBV28 to TRBJ2-1, with 7 positions matching TRBD2. The sequence derives from a male donor with prostate cancer. Sequences were derived from PBMCs, sampled after low-dose radiotherapy plus immunotherapy. The chain's CDR3 is CASTTYPKEGQRGTYNEQFF. The CDR3 DNA sequence: TGTGCCAGCACGACTTACCCGAAAGAAGGCCAGCGGGGAACCTACAATGAGCAGTTCTTC.